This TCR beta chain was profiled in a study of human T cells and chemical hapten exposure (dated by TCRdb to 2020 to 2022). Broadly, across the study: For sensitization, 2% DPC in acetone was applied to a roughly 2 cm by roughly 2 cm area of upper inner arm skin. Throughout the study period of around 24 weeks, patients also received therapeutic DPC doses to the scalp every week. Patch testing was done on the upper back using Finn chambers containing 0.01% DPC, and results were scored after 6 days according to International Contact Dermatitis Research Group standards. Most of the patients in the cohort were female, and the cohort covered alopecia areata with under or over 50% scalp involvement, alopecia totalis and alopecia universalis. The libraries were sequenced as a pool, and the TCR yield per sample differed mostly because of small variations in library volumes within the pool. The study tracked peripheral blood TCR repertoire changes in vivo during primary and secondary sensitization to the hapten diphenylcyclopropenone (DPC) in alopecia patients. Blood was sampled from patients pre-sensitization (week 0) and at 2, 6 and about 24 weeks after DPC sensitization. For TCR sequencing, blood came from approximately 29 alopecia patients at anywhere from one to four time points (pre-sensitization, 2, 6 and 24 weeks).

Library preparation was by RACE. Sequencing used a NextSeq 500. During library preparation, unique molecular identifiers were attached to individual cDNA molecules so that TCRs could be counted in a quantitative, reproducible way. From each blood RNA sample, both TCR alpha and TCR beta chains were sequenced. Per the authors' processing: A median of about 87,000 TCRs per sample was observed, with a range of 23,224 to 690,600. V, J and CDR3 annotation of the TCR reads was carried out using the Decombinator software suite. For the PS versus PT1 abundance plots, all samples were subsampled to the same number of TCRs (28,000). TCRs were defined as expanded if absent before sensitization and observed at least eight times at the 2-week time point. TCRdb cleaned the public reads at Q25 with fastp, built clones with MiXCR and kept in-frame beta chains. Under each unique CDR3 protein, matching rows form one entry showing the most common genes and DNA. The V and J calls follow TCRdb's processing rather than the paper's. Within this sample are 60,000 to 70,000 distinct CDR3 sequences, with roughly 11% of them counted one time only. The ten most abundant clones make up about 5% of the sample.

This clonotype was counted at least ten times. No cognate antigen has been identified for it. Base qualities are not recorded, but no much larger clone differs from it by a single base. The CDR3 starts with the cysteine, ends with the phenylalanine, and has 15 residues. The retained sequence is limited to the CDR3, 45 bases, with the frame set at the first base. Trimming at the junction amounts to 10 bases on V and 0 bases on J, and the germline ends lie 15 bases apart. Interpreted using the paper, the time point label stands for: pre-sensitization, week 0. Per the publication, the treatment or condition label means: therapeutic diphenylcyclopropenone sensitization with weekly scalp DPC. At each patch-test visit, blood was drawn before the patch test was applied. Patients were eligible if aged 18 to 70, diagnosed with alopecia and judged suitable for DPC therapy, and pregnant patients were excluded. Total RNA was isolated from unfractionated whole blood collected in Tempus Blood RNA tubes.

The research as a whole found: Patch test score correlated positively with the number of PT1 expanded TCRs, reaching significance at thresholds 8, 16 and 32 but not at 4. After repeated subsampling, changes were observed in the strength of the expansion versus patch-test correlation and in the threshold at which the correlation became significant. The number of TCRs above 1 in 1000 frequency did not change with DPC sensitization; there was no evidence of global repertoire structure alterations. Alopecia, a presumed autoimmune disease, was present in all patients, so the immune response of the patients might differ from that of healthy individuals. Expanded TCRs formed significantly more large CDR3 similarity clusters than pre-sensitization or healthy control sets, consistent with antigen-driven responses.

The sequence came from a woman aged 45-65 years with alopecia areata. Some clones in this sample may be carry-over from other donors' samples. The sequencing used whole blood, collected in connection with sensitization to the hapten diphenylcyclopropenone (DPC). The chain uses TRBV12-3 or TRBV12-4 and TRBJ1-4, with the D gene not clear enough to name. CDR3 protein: CATSINVATNEKLFF. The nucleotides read TGTGCCACCTCGATCAATGTTGCAACTAATGAAAAACTGTTTTTT.